This T cell receptor beta chain emerged from a study of CD4 T cells in relation to SARS-CoV-2 and coronaviruses. Germline V gives CDR1 LNHNV, CDR2 YYDKDF (reference sequence). The CDR3 runs 14 residues. V was shortened by 0 bases and J by 4 bases, with 10 bases between the two germline ends. There are a few counts of this clone. Its matching antigen is unknown. CD4+ T cells from unexposed donors were obtained before the COVID-19 pandemic (2011-2018). Isolation of CD4+ T cells took place after approximately 11 days in culture. Each well had two million PBMCs in approximately 5.2% human AB serum with IL-2. Half the medium was replaced with IL-2 medium on days 3 and 7. Here immunoSEQ multiplex PCR was the method, and the copy in TCRdb shows in-frame clones only, minus some. The top ten hold over 25% of the sample, which has tens of thousands of clones, more than 65% seen once.

This receptor was identified in a human donor in good health. The specimen sequenced was CD4+ T cells from PBMCs, cultured in vitro. The V gene is TRBV15, the J gene TRBJ2-7; D is ambiguous. CDR3 nucleotide sequence: TGTGCCACCAGCAGAGATGTGGGCAGATACGAGCAGTACTTC. This translates into CATSRDVGRYEQYF.